Reported below is one TCR beta chain. The germline V gene has CDR1 SGDLS and CDR2 YYNGEE. The V end was cut by 3 bases, the J end by 0 bases, with 10 bases between. This CDR3 has 15 residues. The TCR beta repertoire was assessed by survey-level immunoSEQ sequencing. Sequencing was performed with immunoSEQ multiplex PCR; in TCRdb, only in-frame clones are kept and a portion is missing. The sample includes about 68,000 clones, around 95% of them seen just once. Material: PBMCs. This receptor was obtained from a man aged 40-49 years with rheumatoid arthritis. J is TRBJ1-3 and V is TRBV9; D might be TRBD1 (5 bases). The DNA of the CDR3 is TGTGCCAGCAGCGCCCAGGGAGTCTCTGGAAACACCATATATTTT. It specifies CASSAQGVSGNTIYF.